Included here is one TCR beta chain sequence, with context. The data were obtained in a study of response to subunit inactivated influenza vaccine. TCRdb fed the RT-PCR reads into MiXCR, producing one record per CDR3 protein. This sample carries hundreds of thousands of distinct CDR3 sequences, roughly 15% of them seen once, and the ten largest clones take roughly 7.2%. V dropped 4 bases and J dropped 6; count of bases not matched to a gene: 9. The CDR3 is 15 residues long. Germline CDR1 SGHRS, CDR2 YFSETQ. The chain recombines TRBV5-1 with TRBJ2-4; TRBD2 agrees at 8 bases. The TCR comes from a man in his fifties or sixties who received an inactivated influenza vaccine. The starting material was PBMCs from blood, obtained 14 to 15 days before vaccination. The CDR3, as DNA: TGCGCCAGCAGCCCGGGGGGGGACAAGGGAAACATTCAGTACTTC. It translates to CASSPGGDKGNIQYF.